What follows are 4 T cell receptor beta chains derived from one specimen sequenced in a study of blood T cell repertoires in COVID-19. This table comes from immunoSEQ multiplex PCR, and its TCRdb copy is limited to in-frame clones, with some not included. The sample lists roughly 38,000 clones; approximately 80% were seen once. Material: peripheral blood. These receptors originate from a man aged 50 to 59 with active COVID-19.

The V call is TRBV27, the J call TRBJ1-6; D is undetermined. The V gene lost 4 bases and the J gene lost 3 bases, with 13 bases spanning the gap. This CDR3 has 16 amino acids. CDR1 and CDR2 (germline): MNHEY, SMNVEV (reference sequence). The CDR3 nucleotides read TGTGCCAGCAGTTCCCGCGAAACTCTCTATAATTCACCCCTCCACTTT. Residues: CASSSRETLYNSPLHF.

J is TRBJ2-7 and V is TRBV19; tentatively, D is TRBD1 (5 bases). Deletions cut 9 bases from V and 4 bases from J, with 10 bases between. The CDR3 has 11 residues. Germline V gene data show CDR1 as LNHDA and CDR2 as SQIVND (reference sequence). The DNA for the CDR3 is TGTGCCAGGGGGCGTCGATACGAGCAGTACTTC. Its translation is CARGRRYEQYF. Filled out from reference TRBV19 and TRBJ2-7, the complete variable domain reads DGGITQSPKYLFRKEGQNVTLSCEQNLNHDAMYWYRQDPGQGLRLIYYSQIVNDFQKGDIAEGYSVSREKKESFPLTVTSAQKNPTAFYLCARGRRYEQYFGPGTRLTVT.

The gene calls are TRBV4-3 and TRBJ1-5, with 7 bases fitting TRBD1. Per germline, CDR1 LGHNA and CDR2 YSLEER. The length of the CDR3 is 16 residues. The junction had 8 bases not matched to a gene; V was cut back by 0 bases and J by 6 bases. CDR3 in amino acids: CASSQDSGGRIQPQHF. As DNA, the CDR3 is TGCGCCAGCAGCCAAGACTCAGGGGGTAGAATTCAGCCCCAGCATTTT.

The CDR3 reads CASGLAGAYNEQFF. The CDR3 nucleotides are TGTGCTAGTGGCTTAGCGGGGGCCTACAATGAGCAGTTCTTC. The chain combines TRBV12-5 with TRBJ2-1, with 9 bases identical to TRBD2. CDR3 length equals 14 residues. The germline V gene has CDR1 LGHNT and CDR2 FRNRAP. With 6 bases clipped from V and 2 bases from J, the junction kept 2 bases outside the gene matches.